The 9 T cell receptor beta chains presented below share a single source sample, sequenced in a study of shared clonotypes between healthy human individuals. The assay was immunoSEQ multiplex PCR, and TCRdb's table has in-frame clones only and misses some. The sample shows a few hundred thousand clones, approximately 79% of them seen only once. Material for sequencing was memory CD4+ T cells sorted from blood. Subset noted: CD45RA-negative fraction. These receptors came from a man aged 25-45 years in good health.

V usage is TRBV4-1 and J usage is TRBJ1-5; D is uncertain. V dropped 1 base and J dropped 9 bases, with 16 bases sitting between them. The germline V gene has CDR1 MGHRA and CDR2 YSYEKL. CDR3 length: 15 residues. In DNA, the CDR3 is TGCGCCAGCAGCCAAGGGGGTTCCAGAGAGTGGCCCCAGCATTTT. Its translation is CASSQGGSREWPQHF.

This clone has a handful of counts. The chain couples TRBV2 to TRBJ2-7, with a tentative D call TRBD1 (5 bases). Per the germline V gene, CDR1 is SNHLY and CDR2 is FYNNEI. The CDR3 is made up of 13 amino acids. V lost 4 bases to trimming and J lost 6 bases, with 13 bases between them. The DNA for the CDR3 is TGTGCCAGCAGTGCAAACAGGTGGGGCGAGCAGTACTTC. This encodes CASSANRWGEQYF. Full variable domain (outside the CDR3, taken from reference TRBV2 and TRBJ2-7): EPEVTQTPSHQVTQMGQEVILRCVPISNHLYFYWYRQILGQKVEFLVSFYNNEISEKSEIFDDQFSVERPDGSNFTLKIRSTKLEDSAMYFCASSANRWGEQYFGPGTRLTVT.

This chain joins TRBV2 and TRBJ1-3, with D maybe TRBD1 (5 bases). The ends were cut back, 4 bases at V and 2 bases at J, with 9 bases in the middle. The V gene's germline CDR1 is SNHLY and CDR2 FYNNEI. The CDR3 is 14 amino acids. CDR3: CASSVSGPGNTIYF. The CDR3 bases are TGTGCCAGCAGTGTTTCGGGGCCTGGAAACACCATATATTTT.

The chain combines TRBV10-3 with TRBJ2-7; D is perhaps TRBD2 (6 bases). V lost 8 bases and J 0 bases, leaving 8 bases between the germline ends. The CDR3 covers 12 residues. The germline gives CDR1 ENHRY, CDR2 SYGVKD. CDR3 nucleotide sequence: TGTGCCATCGGGACTGACTCCTACGAGCAGTACTTC. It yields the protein CAIGTDSYEQYF.

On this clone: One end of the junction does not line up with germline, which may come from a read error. CDR3 in amino acids: CASSEAGVTYEQYF. Written as DNA, the CDR3 is TGTGCCAGCAGCGAAGCGGGGGTGACCTACGAGCAGTACTTC. This sequence joins TRBV2 and TRBJ2-7, with TRBD2 matching over 8 bases. The CDR3 extends over 14 amino acids. The germline CDR1 and CDR2 sequences are SNHLY and FYNNEI.

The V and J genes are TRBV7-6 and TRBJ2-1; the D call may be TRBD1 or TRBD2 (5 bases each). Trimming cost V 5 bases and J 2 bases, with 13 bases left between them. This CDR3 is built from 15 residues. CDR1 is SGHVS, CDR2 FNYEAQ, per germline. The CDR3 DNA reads TGTGCCAGCAGCCTCATGGGGCGGGCCTACAATGAGCAGTTCTTC. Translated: CASSLMGRAYNEQFF.

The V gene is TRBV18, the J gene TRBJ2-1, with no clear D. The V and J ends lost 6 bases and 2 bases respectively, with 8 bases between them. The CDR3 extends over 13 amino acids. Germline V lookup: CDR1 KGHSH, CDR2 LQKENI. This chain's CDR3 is CASSPRAYNEQFF. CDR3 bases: TGTGCCAGCTCCCCCCGGGCCTACAATGAGCAGTTCTTC.

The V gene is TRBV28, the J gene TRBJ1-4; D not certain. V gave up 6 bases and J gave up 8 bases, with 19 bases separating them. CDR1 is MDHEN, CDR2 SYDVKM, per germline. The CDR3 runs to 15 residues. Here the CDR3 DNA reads TGTGCCAGCAGCCCGGGTGGCCCTATGGGGGAAAAACTGTTTTTT. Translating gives CASSPGGPMGEKLFF. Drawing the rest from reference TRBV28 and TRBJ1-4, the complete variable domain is DVKVTQSSRYLVKRTGEKVFLECVQDMDHENMFWYRQDPGLGLRLIYFSYDVKMKEKGDIPEGYSVSREKKERFSLILESASTNQTSMYLCASSPGGPMGEKLFFGSGTQLSVL.

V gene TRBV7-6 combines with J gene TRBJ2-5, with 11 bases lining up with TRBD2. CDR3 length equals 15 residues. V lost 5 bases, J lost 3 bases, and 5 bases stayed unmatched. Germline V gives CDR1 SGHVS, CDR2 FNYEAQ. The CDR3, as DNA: TGTGCCAGCAGCCGGACTAGCGGGTGGAAAGAGACCCAGTACTTC. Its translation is CASSRTSGWKETQYF.